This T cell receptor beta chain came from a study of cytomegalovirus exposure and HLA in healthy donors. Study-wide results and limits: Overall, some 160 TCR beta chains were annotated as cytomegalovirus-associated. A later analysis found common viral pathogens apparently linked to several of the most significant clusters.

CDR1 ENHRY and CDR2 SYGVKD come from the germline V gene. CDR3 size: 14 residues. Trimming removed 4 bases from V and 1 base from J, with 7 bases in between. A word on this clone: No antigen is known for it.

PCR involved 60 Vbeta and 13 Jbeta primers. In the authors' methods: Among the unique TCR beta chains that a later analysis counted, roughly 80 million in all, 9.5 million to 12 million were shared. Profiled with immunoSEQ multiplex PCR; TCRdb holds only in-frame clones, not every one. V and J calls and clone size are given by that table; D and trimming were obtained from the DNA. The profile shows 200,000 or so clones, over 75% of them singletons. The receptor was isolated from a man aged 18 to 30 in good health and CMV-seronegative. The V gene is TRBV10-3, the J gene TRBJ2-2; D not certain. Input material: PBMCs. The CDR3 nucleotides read TGTGCCATCAGTGTAGCTGAGAACACCGGGGAGCTGTTTTTT. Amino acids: CAISVAENTGELFF.